This T cell receptor beta chain was identified during a study of vaccination and CD4 T cells after COVID-19. The wider study: Convalescent individuals numbered four females and six males, two being Hispanic. Either the Pfizer-BioNTech BNT162b2 or Moderna mRNA-1273 vaccine was given as two doses.

The Oncomine TCR Beta short-read assay was what sequenced the DNA obtained from cultured CD4+ T cells. Genomic DNA was drawn out of CD4+ T cells grown in culture. TCRdb passed the PCR reads through MiXCR, listing each CDR3 protein once. Of approximately 9,700 distinct CDR3 sequences in the sample, around 68% were seen once. On this clonotype itself: Its antigen is not identified.

The treatment here: approximately 10-day PBMC culture with coronavirus spike peptide pools or control peptides (ViraFEST assay). It was on days 3 and 7 that half the medium was replaced with fresh IL-2 medium. V lost 4 bases and J lost 1, with 10 bases in between. The CDR3 has 14 amino acids. Germline values: CDR1 DFQATT, CDR2 SNEGSKA (reference sequence). This TCR was sampled from a human donor who had recovered from COVID-19. This chain uses TRBV20-1 with TRBJ1-4; weak D call: TRBD1 (5 bases). The sequencing input was CD4+ T cells from blood, cultured in vitro. In DNA form, the CDR3 reads TGCAGTGCTACTAGGGGTGTAACTAATGAAAAACTGTTTTTT. Translating gives CSATRGVTNEKLFF.